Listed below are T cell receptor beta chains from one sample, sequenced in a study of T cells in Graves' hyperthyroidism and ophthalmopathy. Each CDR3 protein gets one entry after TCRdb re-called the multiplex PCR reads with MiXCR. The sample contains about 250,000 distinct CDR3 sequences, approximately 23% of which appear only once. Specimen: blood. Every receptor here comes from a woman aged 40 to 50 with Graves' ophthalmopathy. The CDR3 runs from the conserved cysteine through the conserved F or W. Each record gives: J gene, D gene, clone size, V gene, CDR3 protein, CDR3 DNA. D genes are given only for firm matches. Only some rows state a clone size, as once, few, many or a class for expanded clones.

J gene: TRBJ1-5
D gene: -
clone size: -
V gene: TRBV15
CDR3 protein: CATSRDREGGYQPQHF
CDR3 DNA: TGTGCCACCAGCAGAGATCGGGAGGGCGGTTATCAGCCCCAGCATTTT

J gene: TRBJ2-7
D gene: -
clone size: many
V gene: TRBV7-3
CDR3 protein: CASSLGYGDSEQYF
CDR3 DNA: TGTGCCAGCAGCTTGGGTTACGGGGATAGCGAGCAGTACTTC

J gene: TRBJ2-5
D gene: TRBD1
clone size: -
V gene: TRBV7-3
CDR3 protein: CASSLDPRTGRETQYF
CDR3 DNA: TGTGCCAGCAGCTTAGACCCTAGGACAGGGCGAGAGACCCAGTACTTC

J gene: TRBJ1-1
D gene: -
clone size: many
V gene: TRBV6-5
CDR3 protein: CASSYLGGPVGEAFF
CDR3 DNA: TGTGCCAGCAGTTACCTCGGAGGTCCGGTGGGTGAAGCTTTCTTT

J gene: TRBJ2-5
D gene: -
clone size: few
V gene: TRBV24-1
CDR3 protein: CATSDLGQPQETQYF
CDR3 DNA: TGTGCCACCAGTGACTTAGGACAACCACAAGAGACCCAGTACTTC

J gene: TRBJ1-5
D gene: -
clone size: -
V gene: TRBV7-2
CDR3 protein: CASSLRQGGNQPQHF
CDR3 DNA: TGTGCCAGCAGCTTAAGGCAGGGTGGCAATCAGCCCCAGCATTTT

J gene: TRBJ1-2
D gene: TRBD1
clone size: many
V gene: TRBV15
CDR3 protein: CATKDRGRRFGYTF
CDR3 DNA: TGTGCCACCAAGGACAGGGGGCGTCGATTTGGCTACACCTTC

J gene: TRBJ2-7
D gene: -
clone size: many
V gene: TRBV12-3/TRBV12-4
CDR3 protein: CASSFSSSYEQYF
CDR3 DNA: TGTGCCAGCAGTTTCTCGAGCTCCTACGAGCAGTACTTC

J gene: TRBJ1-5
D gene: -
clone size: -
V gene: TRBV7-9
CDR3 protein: CASSSDAQGQPQPF
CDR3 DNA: TGTGCCAGCAGCTCAGACGCCCAGGGTCAGCCCCAGCCTTTT

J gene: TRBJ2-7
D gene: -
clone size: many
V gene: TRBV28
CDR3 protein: CASSVSGAYEQYF
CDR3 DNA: TGTGCCAGCAGCGTCTCGGGGGCCTACGAGCAGTACTTC

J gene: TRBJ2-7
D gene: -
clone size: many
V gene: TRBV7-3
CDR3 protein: CASSFQGGPLNEQYF
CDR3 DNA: TGTGCCAGCAGCTTCCAGGGGGGACCCCTTAACGAGCAGTACTTC